This T cell receptor (beta chain) was identified in a study of vaccination and CD4 T cells after COVID-19. Cultured CD4+ T-cell DNA underwent Oncomine TCR Beta short-read sequencing. TCRdb itself ran the PCR reads through MiXCR, one entry per CDR3 protein. The profile covers roughly 13,000 distinct CDR3 sequences, with just over 60% appearing a single time and approximately 10% taken by the ten largest. Treatment defined: roughly 10-day PBMC culture with coronavirus spike peptide pools or control peptides (ViraFEST assay). Concerning this clonotype: Antigen: not known.

CDR1 is SGHTA, CDR2 FQGNSA, per germline. This CDR3 comprises 15 residues. Trimming removed 1 base at V and 7 bases at J, with 11 bases between. The material sequenced was CD4+ T cells from blood, cultured in vitro. The TCR comes from a human donor who had recovered from COVID-19. The rearrangement joins TRBV7-2 to TRBJ1-6, with no clear D. CDR3 loop: CASSLGAAGNSPLHF. The DNA of the CDR3 is TGTGCCAGCAGCTTAGGGGCGGCGGGGAATTCACCCCTCCACTTT. The variable domain in full, completed from reference TRBV7-2 and TRBJ1-6, reads GAGVSQSPSNKVTEKGKDVELRCDPISGHTALYWYRQSLGQGLEFLIYFQGNSAPDKSGLPSDRFSAERTGGSVSTLTIQRTQQEDSAVYLCASSLGAAGNSPLHFGNGTRLTVT.